This TCR beta chain was recorded in a study of shared clonotypes between healthy human individuals. Study-level background: Ranging from 18 to 49 in age, donors were two women and a few men.

The V gene lost 5 bases and the J gene lost 9 bases, with 20 bases spanning the gap. The CDR3 is 14 residues long. In germline, CDR1 is SGHTA, CDR2 FQGNSA. With respect to this clone: The antigen is unknown.

Study results and limitations: Lower generation probabilities were found for non-shared clonotypes than for those shared by all four donors. Genetic and exposure-history diversity was limited by the small donor number. The sampled material consisted only of blood, and tissue repertoires are likely to differ.

This table comes from immunoSEQ multiplex PCR, and its TCRdb copy is limited to in-frame clones, with some not included. The repertoire holds some 2,100,000 clones, with roughly 95% as singletons. This receptor was obtained from a man aged 18 to 29 in good health. Source material: naive CD4+ T cells sorted from blood. As to subset: CD45RA+ positively selected. The rearrangement uses TRBV7-2 and TRBJ2-7; D might be TRBD1 (5 bases). This chain's CDR3 is CASSPRVDNSRQYF. As DNA, the CDR3 is TGTGCCAGCAGCCCCCGGGTGGACAACTCGAGGCAGTACTTC.